Each of the 31 T cell receptor beta chains below was sequenced from the same sample in a study of blood T cell repertoires in COVID-19. The method was immunoSEQ multiplex PCR; TCRdb's version includes in-frame clones alone and lacks a portion of them. The sample shows more than 150,000 clones, approximately 86% of them seen only once. Sequenced material: peripheral blood. Receptors originate from a man between 60 and 75 years old with COVID-19, enrolled during active disease.

The genes are TRBV7-9 and TRBJ2-2; 9 nucleotides match TRBD1. The CDR3 is 16 residues long. The junction had 6 bases not matched to a gene; V was cut back by 4 bases and J by 3 bases. Germline loops: CDR1 SEHNR, CDR2 FQNEAQ (reference sequence). The CDR3 DNA reads TGTGCCAGCAGCTCCCAGGACAGGGGATACACCGGGGAGCTGTTTTTT. It codes for CASSSQDRGYTGELFF. Full variable domain (outside the CDR3, taken from reference TRBV7-9 and TRBJ2-2): DTGVSQNPRHKITKRGQNVTFRCDPISEHNRLYWYRQTLGQGPEFLTYFQNEAQLEKSRLLSDRFSAERPKGSFSTLEIQRTEQGDSAMYLCASSSQDRGYTGELFFGEGSRLTVL.

This clone has a single count. The chain carries TRBV6-1 and TRBJ1-5; 8 bases are a match to TRBD1. CDR3 length: 13 amino acids. CDR1 and CDR2 (germline): MNHNS, SASEGT. After removal of 3 bases from V and 7 bases from J, the junction contained 2 bases not matched to a gene. The CDR3 protein is CASSEQGAQPQHF. CDR3 DNA: TGTGCCAGCAGTGAGCAGGGGGCCCAGCCCCAGCATTTT.

The V gene is TRBV2, the J gene TRBJ1-5; tentatively, D is TRBD1 (6 bases). From germline, CDR1 is SNHLY and CDR2 FYNNEI. V was trimmed by 6 bases and J by 0 bases, leaving 12 bases between them. The CDR3 spans 15 residues. DNA of the CDR3: TGTGCCAGCAGCGACACAGGGAATAGCAATCAGCCCCAGCATTTT. Protein sequence: CASSDTGNSNQPQHF.

This CDR3 is CASSVEAGNFNSPLHF. The CDR3 coding sequence is TGTGCCAGCAGCGTAGAGGCAGGAAATTTTAATTCACCCCTCCACTTT. V and J are TRBV9 and TRBJ1-6; D is unresolved. CDR3 length equals 16 residues. Trimming removed 0 bases at V and 6 bases at J, with 13 bases between. Looked up from germline, CDR1 is SGDLS and CDR2 is YYNGEE.

V gene TRBV7-3 combines with J gene TRBJ1-2; tentative D call: TRBD1 (5 bases). Trimming removed 5 bases at V and 0 bases at J, with 13 bases between. The germline CDR1 and CDR2 sequences are SGHTA and FQGTGA. There are 15 residues in the CDR3. This CDR3 is CASSASTVTNYGYTF. DNA for the CDR3: TGTGCCAGCAGCGCTTCGACAGTAACTAACTATGGCTACACCTTC. Complete variable domain (other parts from reference TRBV7-3 and TRBJ1-2): GAGVSQTPSNKVTEKGKYVELRCDPISGHTALYWYRQSLGQGPEFLIYFQGTGAADDSGLPNDRFFAVRPEGSVSTLKIQRTERGDSAVYLCASSASTVTNYGYTFGSGTRLTVV.

There are a few counts of this clone. The chain combines TRBV7-8 with TRBJ1-1; D is unclear. The CDR3 is 13 residues long. The V end lost 6 bases, the J end lost 4 bases, and 12 bases lay between the germline ends. Germline lookup yields CDR1 SGHVS and CDR2 FQNEAQ. The CDR3 DNA is TGTGCCAGCAGTAACAGAGGAGGCACTGAAGCTTTCTTT. This codes for CASSNRGGTEAFF.

The V and J genes are TRBV6-2 or TRBV6-3 and TRBJ2-2, with 8 bases that match TRBD2. The CDR3 loop spans 17 amino acids. V lost 3 bases and J lost 0; bases outside the gene matches: 6. From germline, CDR1 is MNHEY and CDR2 SVGEGT. The CDR3 is CASSYRHSGTNTGELFF. CDR3 sequence (DNA): TGTGCCAGCAGTTATCGTCATAGCGGGACGAACACCGGGGAGCTGTTTTTT.

The V and J genes are TRBV5-1 and TRBJ1-5, with D maybe TRBD1 (5 bases). The CDR3 spans 15 residues. Germline V gene sequence: CDR1 SGHRS, CDR2 YFSETQ. Deletions cut 4 bases from V and 3 bases from J, with 14 bases between. The CDR3 region has the DNA TGCGCCAGCAGCCAAGTGGGGGGGATCAATCAGCCCCAGCATTTT. This sequence encodes CASSQVGGINQPQHF.

V usage is TRBV19 and J usage is TRBJ1-4; a possible D gene is TRBD1 (5 bases). Between the trimmed V and J ends, which lost 2 bases and 7 bases, there was a span of 17 bases. CDR3 length: 16 amino acids. Germline V lookup: CDR1 LNHDA, CDR2 SQIVND (reference sequence). This chain's CDR3 is CASSISDILRVEKLFF. For the CDR3, the DNA is TGTGCCAGTAGTATATCGGACATCCTTAGGGTTGAAAAACTGTTTTTT. Based on the CDR3 plus reference TRBV19 and TRBJ1-4, the full variable domain is DGGITQSPKYLFRKEGQNVTLSCEQNLNHDAMYWYRQDPGQGLRLIYYSQIVNDFQKGDIAEGYSVSREKKESFPLTVTSAQKNPTAFYLCASSISDILRVEKLFFGSGTQLSVL.

The chain recombines TRBV18 with TRBJ2-7, with 7 bases fitting TRBD1. V was clipped by 2 bases and J by 2 bases; unmatched bases: 3. This CDR3 is 14 amino acids long. Germline CDR1 KGHSH, CDR2 LQKENI. The CDR3 loop reads CASSPGTATYEQYF. CDR3 bases: TGTGCCAGCTCACCAGGGACAGCGACCTACGAGCAGTACTTC.

This chain joins TRBV7-9 and TRBJ2-7; 8 positions agree with TRBD1. Germline V lookup: CDR1 SEHNR, CDR2 FQNEAQ (reference sequence). The trim removed 5 bases at V and 5 bases at J, leaving 8 bases unmatched. This CDR3 comprises 14 residues. Written as DNA, the CDR3 is TGTGCCAGCAGCCCGACAGGGGTTAGCCACGAGCAGTACTTC. Translation gives CASSPTGVSHEQYF.

The rearrangement uses TRBV7-2 and TRBJ1-4; a possible D gene is TRBD1 (6 bases). The germline gives CDR1 SGHTA, CDR2 FQGNSA. Trimming took 2 bases from V and 7 from J, leaving 11 bases between them. CDR3 length: 14 residues. As DNA, the CDR3 is TGTGCCAGCAGCTTAAGGCAGGGGAGTGAAAAACTGTTTTTT. Translation: CASSLRQGSEKLFF.

CDR3 bases: TGTGCCAGCGTAGCGGGGGGGCCGGTCGACATTCAGTACTTC. This sequence encodes CASVAGGPVDIQYF. This chain uses TRBV2 with TRBJ2-4; 11 bases fit TRBD2. Germline CDR1 and CDR2: SNHLY and FYNNEI. V dropped 8 bases and J dropped 8; count of bases not matched to a gene: 8. The CDR3 consists of 14 residues.

The chain combines TRBV11-2 with TRBJ2-1, with 11 bases lining up with TRBD2. From germline, CDR1 is SGHAT and CDR2 FQNNGV. CDR3 size: 17 residues. V dropped 5 bases and J dropped 0; count of bases not matched to a gene: 6. CDR3 protein: CASSLLAGGVSYNEQFF. DNA for the CDR3: TGTGCCAGCAGCCTCTTAGCGGGGGGGGTCTCCTACAATGAGCAGTTCTTC.

This chain joins TRBV3-1 (or the pseudogene TRBV3-2) and TRBJ1-2, with a possible D match to TRBD1 (5 bases). Germline V gene data show CDR1 as LGHDT and CDR2 as YNNKEL (reference sequence). V lost 0 bases, J lost 12 bases, and 14 bases lay in between. The CDR3 has 13 amino acids. The CDR3 protein is CASSQDIKGLHTF. The CDR3 coding sequence is TGTGCCAGCAGCCAAGATATTAAGGGGCTGCACACCTTC.

This clone was counted between two and nine times. The rearrangement joins TRBV9 to TRBJ1-2; 7 bases are shared with TRBD1. The ends lost 4 bases at V and 3 bases at J; junction bases unmatched: 3. Germline CDR1 reads SGDLS; CDR2 reads YYNGEE. The CDR3 length is 13 residues. The CDR3, as DNA: TGTGCCAGCAGCAAAGGGACAGACTATGGCTACACCTTC. Protein product: CASSKGTDYGYTF.

V and J are TRBV4-1 and TRBJ1-2; weak D call: TRBD1 (6 bases). V was cut by 1 base and J by 6 bases, with 15 bases left in between. Per germline, CDR1 MGHRA and CDR2 YSYEKL. CDR3 length: 15 residues. CDR3 amino acids: CASSQGSRGMDGYTF. Here the CDR3 DNA reads TGCGCCAGCAGCCAAGGATCCAGGGGTATGGATGGCTACACCTTC.

V gene TRBV7-3 combines with J gene TRBJ1-1; TRBD1 matches 8 bases. This CDR3 comprises 15 residues. Germline lookup yields CDR1 SGHTA and CDR2 FQGTGA. After removal of 5 bases from V and 1 base from J, the junction contained 6 bases not matched to a gene. CDR3 protein: CASSVQGAQNTEAFF. As DNA, the CDR3 is TGTGCCAGCAGCGTTCAGGGGGCGCAGAACACTGAAGCTTTCTTT.

In this sample, this clone turned up once. The chain joins TRBV7-2 to TRBJ1-1; TRBD1 aligns across 7 bases. Trimming removed 6 bases from V and 1 base from J; junction bases left unmatched: 5. Germline V gene data show CDR1 as SGHTA and CDR2 as FQGNSA. The CDR3 contains 14 residues. The CDR3 protein is CASRTGQWNTEAFF. As DNA, the CDR3 is TGTGCCAGCAGAACGGGACAGTGGAACACTGAAGCTTTCTTT.

DNA for the CDR3: TGTGCCAGCAGTTACGGAGGGCGGGGTTCTGGAAACACCATATATTTT. Its protein is CASSYGGRGSGNTIYF. The chain combines TRBV6-5 with TRBJ1-3, with D uncertain. CDR1 and CDR2 from the germline V gene are MNHEY and SVGAGI. V lost 2 bases and J lost 1, with 12 bases in between. The CDR3 has 16 residues.

This clone was seen a handful of times. This rearrangement joins TRBV18 to TRBJ1-5, with D unclear. Germline V gives CDR1 KGHSH, CDR2 LQKENI. This CDR3 is 14 amino acids long. V was trimmed by 1 base and J by 6 bases, leaving 10 bases between them. The CDR3 region is CASSPQEVSQPQHF. The CDR3 bases are TGTGCCAGCTCACCACAAGAGGTGTCTCAGCCCCAGCATTTT.

The chain recombines TRBV7-2 with TRBJ1-2, with a weak D call TRBD1 (5 bases). CDR3 length equals 11 residues. The germline CDR1 and CDR2 sequences are SGHTA and FQGNSA. The V and J ends lost 1 base and 14 bases respectively, with 11 bases between them. The CDR3 here is CASSLEQGLTF. CDR3 nucleotide sequence: TGTGCCAGCAGCTTAGAGCAGGGATTAACCTTC.

This clone was counted a single time. This rearrangement joins TRBV7-6 to TRBJ2-6, with TRBD1 as a possible D gene (5 bases). V lost 5 bases and J lost 2, with 13 bases in between. In germline, CDR1 is SGHVS, CDR2 FNYEAQ. This CDR3 is 16 amino acids long. CDR3 loop: CASSRVGATGANVLTF. As DNA, the CDR3 is TGTGCCAGCAGCCGGGTTGGGGCTACTGGGGCCAACGTCCTGACTTTC.

In this sample, this clone turned up once. The V and J genes are TRBV13 and TRBJ2-7, with 10 bases fitting TRBD2. The V gene end was trimmed by 5 bases and the J gene end by 6 bases; junction bases not matched to a gene: 7. CDR1 is PRHDT, CDR2 FYEKMQ, per germline (reference sequence). The length of the CDR3 is 14 residues. The CDR3 here is CASSQGLAPGEQYF. DNA of the CDR3: TGTGCCAGCAGCCAGGGACTAGCGCCGGGCGAGCAGTACTTC. Looking up the rest from reference TRBV13 and TRBJ2-7 gives the full variable domain: AAGVIQSPRHLIKEKRETATLKCYPIPRHDTVYWYQQGPGQDPQFLISFYEKMQSDKGSIPDRFSAQQFSDYHSELNMSSLELGDSALYFCASSQGLAPGEQYFGPGTRLTVT.

The rearrangement joins TRBV7-9 to TRBJ1-1, with D tentatively TRBD1 (6 bases). This CDR3 is 15 amino acids long. The V end was cut by 7 bases, the J end by 4 bases, with 19 bases between. Germline loops: CDR1 SEHNR, CDR2 FQNEAQ (reference sequence). CDR3 in DNA: TGTGCCAGCACCCCCGGGGGGGCCCGGAGCACTGAAGCTTTCTTT. Amino acids: CASTPGGARSTEAFF.

This clone appeared a few times. The rearrangement joins TRBV6-1 to TRBJ1-1; D gene uncertain. Germline V CDR1 and CDR2: MNHNS, SASEGT. The CDR3 loop spans 13 amino acids. V shed 2 bases and J shed 3 bases, with 7 bases lying between them. The CDR3 DNA is TGTGCCAGCAGTGAACCGCGGGACACTGAAGCTTTCTTT. It yields the protein CASSEPRDTEAFF.

The chain carries TRBV19 and TRBJ2-1; perhaps TRBD2 as D (6 bases). V was shortened by 6 bases and J by 4 bases, with 13 bases between the two germline ends. This CDR3 contains 14 residues. Germline-derived CDR1 and CDR2 are LNHDA and SQIVND (reference sequence). Here the CDR3 reads CASRPSVSYNEQFF. CDR3 in DNA: TGTGCCAGTAGGCCTAGCGTGAGTTACAATGAGCAGTTCTTC.

This rearrangement joins TRBV7-3 to TRBJ2-3; unclear D gene. There are 14 residues in the CDR3. V lost 1 base and J 6 bases, leaving 11 bases between the germline ends. From germline, CDR1 is SGHTA and CDR2 FQGTGA. This chain's CDR3 is CASSLMAAADTQYF. The CDR3 bases are TGTGCCAGCAGCTTAATGGCTGCCGCCGATACGCAGTATTTT.

This sequence joins TRBV11-3 and TRBJ2-7; D perhaps matches TRBD2 (6 bases). The CDR3 extends over 14 amino acids. Germline V gene sequence: CDR1 SGHNT, CDR2 YENEEA. Trimming shortened V by 5 bases and J by 1 base, and 12 bases separated the two germline ends. CDR3 nucleotide sequence: TGTGCCAGCAGCCCGGGACTGCAATCCTACGAGCAGTACTTC. Translating it yields CASSPGLQSYEQYF.

The V call is TRBV28, the J call TRBJ2-3, with 8 bases that match TRBD1. V was clipped by 2 bases and J by 8 bases; unmatched bases: 3. This CDR3 region has 13 residues. Germline assignment: CDR1 MDHEN and CDR2 SYDVKM. CDR3 amino acids: CASSLPGGITQYF. Here the CDR3 DNA reads TGTGCCAGCAGTTTACCAGGGGGCATTACGCAGTATTTT. Full variable domain (outside the CDR3, taken from reference TRBV28 and TRBJ2-3): DVKVTQSSRYLVKRTGEKVFLECVQDMDHENMFWYRQDPGLGLRLIYFSYDVKMKEKGDIPEGYSVSREKKERFSLILESASTNQTSMYLCASSLPGGITQYFGPGTRLTVL.

The chain recombines TRBV28 with TRBJ2-1; 9 nucleotides match TRBD2. V gave up 2 bases and J gave up 12 bases; unmatched junction bases: 2. Looked up from germline, CDR1 is MDHEN and CDR2 is SYDVKM. The CDR3 extends over 12 amino acids. CDR3 loop: CASSLNSGGQFF. CDR3 sequence (DNA): TGTGCCAGCAGTTTAAATAGCGGGGGGCAGTTCTTC.